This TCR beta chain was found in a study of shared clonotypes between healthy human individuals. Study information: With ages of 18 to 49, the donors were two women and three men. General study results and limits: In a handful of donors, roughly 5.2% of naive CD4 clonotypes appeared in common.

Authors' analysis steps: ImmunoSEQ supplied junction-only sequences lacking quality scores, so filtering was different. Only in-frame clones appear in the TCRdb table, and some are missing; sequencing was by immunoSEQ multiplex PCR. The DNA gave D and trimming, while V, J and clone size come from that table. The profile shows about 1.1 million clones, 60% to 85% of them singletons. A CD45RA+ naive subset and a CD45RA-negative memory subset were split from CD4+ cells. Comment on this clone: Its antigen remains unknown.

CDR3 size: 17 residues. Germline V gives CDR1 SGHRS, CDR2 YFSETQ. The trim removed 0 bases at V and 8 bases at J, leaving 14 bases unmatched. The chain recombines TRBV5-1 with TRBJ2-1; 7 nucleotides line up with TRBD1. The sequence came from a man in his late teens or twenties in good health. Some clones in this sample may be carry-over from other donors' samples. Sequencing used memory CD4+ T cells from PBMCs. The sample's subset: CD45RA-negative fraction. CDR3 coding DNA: TGCGCCAGCAGCTTGGCCTGGACAGGCTCGTACGTGGATGAGCAGTTCTTC. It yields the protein CASSLAWTGSYVDEQFF.